This TCR beta chain was recovered during a study of PD-1 blockade in classical Hodgkin lymphoma (TCRdb year 2020). About the investigation overall: A peripheral blood immune signature of response to PD-1 blockade in classical Hodgkin lymphoma was defined using TCR beta sequencing and CyTOF. Results and caveats for the whole study, not just this receptor: Newly diagnosed patients were reported to have lower baseline TCR diversity than healthy donors, and relapsed/refractory patients were reported to have lower baseline TCR diversity still. The study covered only a single clinical trial cohort, and the causes of the repertoire differences, possibly disease activity or prior therapy, were still not defined.

Clipping removes 4 bases from V and 4 bases from J, with 11 as the unmatched junction base count. The cysteine opens and the phenylalanine closes a CDR3 of 16 amino acids. Only the CDR3 portion is preserved as DNA: 48 bases, with reading frame beginning at the first base. CDR1 and CDR2, looked up from the germline V gene (reference sequence), are LNHDA and SQIVND. What the time point label conveys for this sample: newly diagnosed, previously untreated cHL patient sample. A Miltenyi CD4+ T cell isolation kit was used for magnetic negative selection to purify CD4+ T cells from thawed PBMCs. To serve as a comparison group for the relapsed/refractory trial patients, PBMCs were sequenced from patients with newly diagnosed, previously untreated classical Hodgkin lymphoma. Peripheral blood was collected in 8 mL Vacutainer Cell Preparation Tubes, from which PBMCs were isolated by centrifugation and then cryopreserved. Purified CD4+ and CD8+ fractions were prepared only for cases where an additional PBMC sample was available. Magnetically labelled cells were removed on LS columns in a quadroMACS separator, and the flow-through was retained as the purified fraction.

The Qiagen DNeasy kit was used to extract genomic DNA both from unsorted PBMCs and from the negatively selected CD4+ and CD8+ fractions. Using primers that anneal to V and J segments, immunoSEQ multiplex PCR amplified the TCR beta CDR3 regions. A synthetic immune receptor repertoire was used to minimize amplification bias, and remaining bias was computationally removed after sequencing. For the original study's pipeline: Repertoire diversity was quantified as the Shannon entropy index using custom Python scripts. The unsorted, CD4+ and CD8+ repertoires were each analyzed separately, with the exception of combined analyses, where CD4+ and CD8+ sequences were merged in silico. The table comes from immuneACCESS by way of TCRdb, which keeps in-frame sequences with V and J called. Part of the clones is missing from these tables; in studies checked, under half for an unresolved V gene and the rest for unknown reasons. V and J calls plus clone size are reproduced from that table; the DNA served to infer D and trimming. This sample holds under 20,000 clones; approximately 83% were observed only once. The top ten constitute 1% to 1.5% of the sample.

To note about this clone: It lacks a known antigen. No much larger clone is present one base from it, and per-base qualities are unavailable.

The rearranged chain carries TRBV19 and TRBJ2-3; 7 nucleotides in the junction match TRBD1. The specimen sequenced was CD4+ T cells from blood. The source of this sequence is a human donor with classical Hodgkin lymphoma. The CDR3 reads CASSTTTLTGADTQYF. The DNA is TGTGCCAGTAGTACCACCACCCTCACAGGGGCAGATACGCAGTATTTT.